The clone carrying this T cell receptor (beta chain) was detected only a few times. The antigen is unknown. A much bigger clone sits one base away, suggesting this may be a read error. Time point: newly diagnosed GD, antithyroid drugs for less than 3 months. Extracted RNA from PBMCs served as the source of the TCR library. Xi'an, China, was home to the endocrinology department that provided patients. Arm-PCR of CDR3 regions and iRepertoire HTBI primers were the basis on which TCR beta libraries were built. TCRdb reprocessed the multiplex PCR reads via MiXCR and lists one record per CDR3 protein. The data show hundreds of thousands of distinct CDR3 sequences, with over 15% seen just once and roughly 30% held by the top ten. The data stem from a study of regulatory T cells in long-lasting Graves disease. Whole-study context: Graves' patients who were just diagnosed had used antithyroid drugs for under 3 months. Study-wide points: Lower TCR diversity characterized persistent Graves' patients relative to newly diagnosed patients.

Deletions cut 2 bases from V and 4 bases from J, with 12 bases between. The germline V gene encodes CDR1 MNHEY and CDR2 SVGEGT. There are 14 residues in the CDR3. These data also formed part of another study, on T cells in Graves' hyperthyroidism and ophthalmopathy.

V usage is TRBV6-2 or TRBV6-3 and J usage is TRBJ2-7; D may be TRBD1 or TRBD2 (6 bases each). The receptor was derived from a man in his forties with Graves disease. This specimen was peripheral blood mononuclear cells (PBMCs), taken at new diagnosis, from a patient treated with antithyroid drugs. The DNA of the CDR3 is TGTGCCAGCAGTTACAAGGGGGGCTCTTACGAGCAGTACTTC. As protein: CASSYKGGSYEQYF.